These T cell receptor beta chains were read from a single sample in a study of cytotoxic CD8 clonotypes in ibrutinib-treated CLL. The data were produced by immunoSEQ multiplex PCR, yet TCRdb's version contains in-frame clones alone and is incomplete. Of hundreds of thousands of clones detected, 60% to 75% appear once; the ten largest clones hold approximately 15%. The sequenced sample was PBMCs, obtained after 24 months of ibrutinib treatment. These receptors came from a human donor with chronic lymphocytic leukemia. CDR3s leave out the opening cysteine and the closing phenylalanine or tryptophan. Each record gives: V gene, clone size, J gene, CDR3 protein. Size values are once, few and many counts, or a class for expanded clones, and some rows have none.

TRBV19	NA	TRBJ2-2	ATNYRALTSPGELF
TRBV27	NA	TRBJ2-1	ASSLKGSSYNEQF
TRBV15	few	TRBJ2-2	ATSRVDGELF
TRBV27	NA	TRBJ2-7	ASSGTGLASYEQY
TRBV7-2	NA	TRBJ2-5	ASSLGEGASRETQY
TRBV9	NA	TRBJ2-2	ASSVGVSGSANTGELF
TRBV5-4	NA	TRBJ2-6	ASSLEGSGANVLT
TRBV4-2	NA	TRBJ2-1	ASSPNQYNEQF
TRBV4-3	once	TRBJ1-4	ASSQEGTVSNEKLF
TRBV7-2	NA	TRBJ2-7	ASSLAPWGGGGNYEQY